This T cell receptor beta chain was captured by sequencing in a study of regulatory T cells in long-lasting Graves disease. Study-level points and caveats: Compared with new cases, persistent Graves' patients showed reduced TCR diversity. New patients shared roughly 1,000 public clonotypes, and persistent patients shared more, with over 2,500.

Arm-PCR of CDR3 regions with iRepertoire HTBI primers generated TCR beta libraries. TCRdb reprocessed the multiplex PCR reads via MiXCR and lists one record per CDR3 protein. Of approximately 400,000 distinct CDR3 sequences in the sample, roughly 15% were seen once. Time point specified: newly diagnosed GD, antithyroid drugs for less than 3 months. RNA extracted from PBMCs served as the sequencing template. This clonotype showed up many times. The target antigen is unknown. Sequencing was performed on peripheral blood mononuclear cells (PBMCs), taken at new diagnosis, from a patient treated with antithyroid drugs. The source is a female donor with Graves disease.

The CDR3 loop is CASSPLPGMNTEAFF. The CDR3 region has the DNA TGTGCCAGCAGTCCCCTTCCGGGGATGAACACTGAAGCTTTCTTT. The V and J genes are TRBV28 and TRBJ1-1; no clear D gene. The CDR3 loop spans 15 amino acids. CDR1 and CDR2 from the germline V gene are MDHEN and SYDVKM. Trimming removed 5 bases from V and 0 bases from J, with 13 bases in between.